One T cell receptor (beta chain) is described in this entry. Using immunoSEQ multiplex PCR, the repertoire was profiled, and TCRdb retains in-frame clones only, with some absent. The sample lists roughly 280,000 clones, 70% to 90% occurring once. This CDR3 is built from 16 residues. The entry originates in a study of blood T cell repertoires in COVID-19. Whole-study context: Nucleic acid was either cDNA or gDNA, and it came from T cells, B-cell-depleted T cells, or PBMCs.

V usage is TRBV21-1 and J usage is TRBJ2-3; whether TRBD2, the table's D call, matches the DNA was not checked. TRBV21-1 counts as a pseudogene. Sequenced input: PBMCs or T cells enriched from blood (not recorded which). The sequence came from a woman in her 30s with acute COVID-19. CDR3 amino acids: CASSIPGGFCLASQYF. The CDR3 coding sequence is TGTGCCAGCAGCATTCCGGGAGGCTTCTGCTTGGCGTCGCAGTATTTT.